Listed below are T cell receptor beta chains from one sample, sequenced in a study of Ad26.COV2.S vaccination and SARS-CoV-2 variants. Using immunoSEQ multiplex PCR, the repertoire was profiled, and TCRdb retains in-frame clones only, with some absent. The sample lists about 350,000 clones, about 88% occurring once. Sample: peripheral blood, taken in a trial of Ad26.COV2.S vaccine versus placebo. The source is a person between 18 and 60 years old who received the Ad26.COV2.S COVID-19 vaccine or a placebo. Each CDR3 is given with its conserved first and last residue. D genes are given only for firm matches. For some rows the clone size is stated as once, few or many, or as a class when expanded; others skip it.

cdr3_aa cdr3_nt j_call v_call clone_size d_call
CAWSVVGNEQFF TGTGCCTGGAGTGTAGTGGGAAATGAGCAGTTCTTC TRBJ2-1 TRBV30 once -
CSVMYRDDTEAFF TGCAGCGTTATGTACAGGGACGACACTGAAGCTTTCTTT TRBJ1-1 TRBV29-1 - -
CASSLQGLAGVGEQYF TGTGCCAGCAGCTTGCAGGGACTAGCGGGAGTTGGGGAGCAGTACTTC TRBJ2-7 TRBV5-4 - TRBD2
CASSRGQGAGDTEAFF TGTGCTAGCAGCCGAGGACAGGGGGCAGGAGACACTGAAGCTTTCTTT TRBJ1-1 TRBV7-7 - TRBD1
CASSQDIGQQNSPLHF TGTGCCAGCAGCCAAGATATCGGCCAGCAAAATTCACCCCTCCACTTT TRBJ1-6 TRBV4-2 - -
CASSPRRGSSYEQYF TGTGCCAGCAGCCCAAGACGGGGTTCTTCCTACGAGCAGTACTTC TRBJ2-7 TRBV11-3 - -
CASSLIRTGYAEKLFF TGTGCCAGCAGTTTAATTAGGACAGGGTATGCTGAAAAACTGTTTTTT TRBJ1-4 TRBV28 - TRBD1
CASSIVGASSYNEQFF TGTGCCAGTAGTATAGTGGGAGCCAGCTCCTACAATGAGCAGTTCTTC TRBJ2-1 TRBV19 medium-sized -
CASSLGVAGNTIYF TGTGCCAGCAGCTTAGGAGTTGCTGGAAACACCATATATTTT TRBJ1-3 TRBV7-2 - -
CASRRSAGDPYEQYF TGTGCCAGCAGGCGCTCGGCAGGGGACCCCTACGAGCAGTACTTC TRBJ2-7 TRBV6-5 - -
CASSVGELTSGSYNEQFF TGTGCCAGCAGCGTAGGGGAATTGACTAGCGGGAGCTACAATGAGCAGTTCTTC TRBJ2-1 TRBV9 - TRBD2
CASSYSPGQGFNGANVLTF TGTGCCAGCAGCTACAGTCCGGGACAGGGTTTTAATGGGGCCAACGTCCTGACTTTC TRBJ2-6 TRBV5-5 - TRBD1
CASSAPGQRNTGELFF TGTGCCAGCAGCGCCCCGGGGCAGAGGAACACCGGGGAGCTGTTTTTT TRBJ2-2 TRBV11-3 - -
CASSLTSGYEQYF TGCGCCAGCAGCCTTACATCAGGCTACGAGCAGTACTTC TRBJ2-7 TRBV4-3 - -
CASSQDLETPPSYNEQFF TGCGCCAGCAGCCAAGATTTGGAGACCCCTCCTTCGTACAATGAGCAGTTCTTC TRBJ2-1 TRBV4-3 - -
CAKTLAGNTDTQYF TGTGCCAAGACACTAGCGGGCAACACAGATACGCAGTATTTT TRBJ2-3 TRBV7-2 - TRBD2
CASAAGITDTQYF TGTGCCAGCGCGGCGGGGATCACAGATACGCAGTATTTT TRBJ2-3 TRBV2 - -
CSAGSGGEAFF TGCAGCGCCGGGTCAGGGGGTGAAGCTTTCTTT TRBJ1-1 TRBV29-1 - TRBD1
CASSLTVGGQVYEQYF TGTGCCAGCAGCTTAACGGTCGGGGGGCAGGTCTACGAGCAGTACTTC TRBJ2-7 TRBV7-9 - -
CACDRGGFATNEKLFF TGTGCCTGTGACCGTGGGGGCTTTGCAACTAATGAAAAACTGTTTTTT TRBJ1-4 TRBV30 once -
CASSIPGHNSGNTIYF TGTGCCAGTAGTATCCCGGGACATAACTCTGGAAACACCATATATTTT TRBJ1-3 TRBV19 - -
CASSQISFRGNTEAFF TGCGCCAGCAGCCAAATAAGCTTCCGGGGCAACACTGAAGCTTTCTTT TRBJ1-1 TRBV4-3 - -
CASSIGTGGHQPQHF TGTGCCAGTAGTATAGGGACAGGGGGCCATCAGCCCCAGCATTTT TRBJ1-5 TRBV19 - TRBD1
CASRSPRSGNTIYF TGTGCCAGTAGAAGCCCTCGCTCTGGAAACACCATATATTTT TRBJ1-3 TRBV19 - -
CASSRPKETQYF TGTGCCAGCAGCCGACCCAAAGAGACCCAGTACTTC TRBJ2-5 TRBV7-3 - -
CASSLRGENTEAFF TGTGCCAGCAGCCTAAGAGGGGAGAACACTGAAGCTTTCTTT TRBJ1-1 TRBV7-2 - -
CAWSSTYPAPPNTEAFF TGTGCCTGGAGCTCAACTTACCCGGCCCCTCCGAACACTGAAGCTTTCTTT TRBJ1-1 TRBV30 - -
CASSITGTIEQFF TGTGCCAGCAGTATCACCGGGACAATTGAGCAGTTCTTC TRBJ2-1 TRBV25-1 - -
CASSQLGTGDGYTF TGTGCCAGCAGCCAACTGGGGACAGGGGATGGCTACACCTTC TRBJ1-2 TRBV3-1/TRBV3-2 - TRBD1
CASSDTGKDRSTGELFF TGTGCCAGCAGTGACACCGGAAAGGACAGATCCACCGGGGAGCTGTTTTTT TRBJ2-2 TRBV25-1 - -
CSVEWGIPSTDTQYF TGCAGCGTTGAATGGGGGATCCCTAGCACAGATACGCAGTATTTT TRBJ2-3 TRBV29-1 - -
CASSETPWGYGYTF TGTGCCAGCAGTGAAACACCGTGGGGCTATGGCTACACCTTC TRBJ1-2 TRBV2 - -
CASSQDPAGSYNEQFF TGCGCCAGCAGCCAAGACCCAGCGGGATCCTACAATGAGCAGTTCTTC TRBJ2-1 TRBV4-1 - TRBD2
CASSQVSPLGSGSYNEQFF TGTGCCAGCAGCCAAGTCTCGCCTCTCGGGAGCGGGAGTTACAATGAGCAGTTCTTC TRBJ2-1 TRBV4-2 - TRBD2
CASSLRSSYNSPLHF TGTGCCAGCAGCCTTCGAAGCTCCTATAATTCACCCCTCCACTTT TRBJ1-6 TRBV7-9 - -
CASTEGSAKNIQYF TGTGCCAGCACCGAAGGCTCCGCCAAAAACATTCAGTACTTC TRBJ2-4 TRBV28 once -
CASSAGQGSPGPQHF TGTGCCAGCAGCGCCGGACAGGGGTCCCCCGGGCCCCAGCATTTT TRBJ1-5 TRBV9 - TRBD1
CASRGRTESTQYF TGTGCCAGCAGGGGGAGGACTGAATCGACGCAGTATTTT TRBJ2-3 TRBV27 - -
CASSLDATGELFF TGTGCCAGCAGCTTGGATGCCACCGGGGAGCTGTTTTTT TRBJ2-2 TRBV11-3 - -
CASSFTGPYEQYF TGTGCCAGCAGTTTTACAGGGCCCTACGAGCAGTACTTC TRBJ2-7 TRBV28 - -
CASSLTGGHNEQFF TGTGCCAGCAGCTTAACGGGAGGGCACAATGAGCAGTTCTTC TRBJ2-1 TRBV5-5 - TRBD2
CATSRGAYEQYF TGTGCCACTTCCAGGGGCGCCTACGAGCAGTACTTC TRBJ2-7 TRBV6-5 - -
CASSSTVAQPQHF TGTGCCAGCAGCTCCACGGTAGCACAGCCCCAGCATTTT TRBJ1-5 TRBV7-9 - -
CASSSPVRTGELFF TGTGCCAGCAGCTCCCCCGTAAGGACCGGGGAGCTGTTTTTT TRBJ2-2 TRBV7-6 - -